These T cell receptor beta chains were read from a single sample in a study of blood T cell repertoires in COVID-19. Produced via immunoSEQ multiplex PCR; TCRdb's table is partial and in-frame only. This table has under 300,000 clones, around 85% appearing once. Sequencing was done on a sample of peripheral blood. The source is a woman in her forties with active or convalescent COVID-19. Each CDR3 is given without its conserved first and last residue.

j_gene | v_gene | CDR3aa
TRBJ1-4 | TRBV6-5 | ASRQDSIEKLF
TRBJ2-3 | TRBV9 | ASSEPLAGVTDTQY
TRBJ2-7 | TRBV9 | ASSVGGGTYEQY
TRBJ1-2 | TRBV28 | ASSSGQGAGGYT
TRBJ2-5 | TRBV6-5 | ASSSTGYQETQY
TRBJ1-4 | TRBV2 | ASSEARGYEKLF
TRBJ1-2 | TRBV29-1 | SVVRDIFEGYT
TRBJ2-1 | TRBV29-1 | SVEFGTGVGNEQF
TRBJ1-1 | TRBV27 | ASSSVGLYTEAF
TRBJ1-1 | TRBV2 | ASGRRGDTEAF
TRBJ1-6 | TRBV11-2 | ASSLVPIDSSPLH
TRBJ2-7 | TRBV7-3 | ASSPTGGAYEQY
TRBJ2-5 | TRBV19 | ASSGTKKETQY
TRBJ1-4 | TRBV5-4 | ASSLAGGGGEKLF
TRBJ2-1 | TRBV7-2 | ASSHPAPLEQF
TRBJ1-5 | TRBV7-9 | ASSTGTAEGLPQH
TRBJ2-3 | TRBV5-1 | ASSLGLLAGPTDTQY
TRBJ1-5 | TRBV5-8 | ASSPYNQPQH
TRBJ2-5 | TRBV6-6 | ASSYVRDFQETQY
TRBJ2-6 | TRBV19 | ASRPGGPGANVLT
TRBJ1-3 | TRBV9 | ASSVGQTHSGNTIY
TRBJ1-2 | TRBV27 | ASRRTGGNGYT
TRBJ1-1 | TRBV7-2 | ASSLKQGGEAF
TRBJ1-2 | TRBV20-1 | SASVTASYGYT